The 23 T cell receptor beta chains presented below share a single source sample, sequenced in a study of T cells in Graves' hyperthyroidism and ophthalmopathy. The source material, RNA transcripts, was used to amplify TCR beta CDR3 regions. TCR CDR3 regions were first amplified by RT-PCR with HTBI primers. TCRdb re-called the multiplex PCR reads with MiXCR, one entry per CDR3 protein. Of hundreds of thousands of distinct CDR3 sequences listed, around 15% are singletons. Source material: blood. The source is a woman in her sixties or seventies with Graves' ophthalmopathy.

This clonotype was counted many times. The chain combines TRBV7-2 with TRBJ2-3, with TRBD2 identical over 7 bases. There are 16 residues in the CDR3. V lost 5 bases, J lost 5 bases, and 13 bases stayed unmatched. The germline V gene encodes CDR1 SGHTA and CDR2 FQGNSA. CDR3 DNA: TGTGCCAGCAGCCCCTGGGGTAGCGGGTTTTTAGATACGCAGTATTTT. Translation: CASSPWGSGFLDTQYF.

This clonotype occurred many times. The rearrangement uses TRBV30 and TRBJ2-1; D unclear. The CDR3 has 11 amino acids. The germline CDR1 and CDR2 sequences are GTSNPN and SVGIG (reference sequence). The germline V and J ends were trimmed by 0 bases and 8 bases, with 5 bases remaining between them. This CDR3 is CAWSVLHEQFF. The CDR3 DNA is TGTGCCTGGAGTGTTCTACATGAGCAGTTCTTC.

This clonotype occurred many times. J is TRBJ2-7 and V is TRBV13, with D maybe TRBD2 (7 bases). The CDR3 loop spans 13 amino acids. V dropped 3 bases and J dropped 6 bases, with 12 bases sitting between them. Germline lookup yields CDR1 PRHDT and CDR2 FYEKMQ (reference sequence). The CDR3 DNA follows: TGTGCCAGCAGCTTGCGGGGGCTCCGCGAGCAGTACTTC. Its translation is CASSLRGLREQYF.

This clonotype was seen many times. The J gene is TRBJ2-1, the V gene TRBV5-1; D is tentatively TRBD1 or TRBD2 (7 bases each). From germline, CDR1 is SGHRS and CDR2 YFSETQ. The CDR3 is 15 residues long. Trimming left V 3 bases short and J 4 bases short, with 14 bases between. In DNA, the CDR3 is TGCGCCAGCAGCTCTGCAGGGGGGGCTTACAATGAGCAGTTCTTC. Translation: CASSSAGGAYNEQFF.

This clonotype was detected a few times. The chain links TRBV5-1 to TRBJ1-6; 7 bases map to TRBD1. CDR3 size: 16 residues. CDR1 is SGHRS, CDR2 YFSETQ, per germline. The J segment lost 5 bases and the V segment lost 2 bases, leaving 7 bases of the junction unmatched. The CDR3 protein is CASSFGWGQNNSPLHF. CDR3 sequence (DNA): TGCGCCAGCAGCTTTGGCTGGGGACAGAATAATTCACCCCTCCACTTT.

Comment on this clonotype: Being one base from a much bigger clone, this may be a read error. The J gene is TRBJ1-2, the V gene TRBV28; 8 bases map to TRBD1. The CDR3 totals 18 residues. Germline V gene sequence: CDR1 MDHEN, CDR2 SYDVKM. Losses at the gene ends were 6 bases for V and 7 bases for J; bases not matched to a gene: 22. The CDR3 is CASSSSGAGGARIRGYTF. The CDR3 DNA is TGTGCCAGCAGCTCATCCGGGGCAGGGGGCGCGAGGATCCGTGGCTACACCTTC.

The rearrangement links TRBV24-1 to TRBJ2-1; TRBD1 matches 8 bases. The V and J ends lost 3 bases and 4 bases, in that order; junction bases with no gene match: 7. CDR1 is KGHDR, CDR2 SFDVKD, per germline. This CDR3 spans 16 amino acids. The CDR3 DNA follows: TGTGCCACCAGTGATCCAACAGGGGGAGTTTACAATGAGCAGTTCTTC. Amino acid sequence: CATSDPTGGVYNEQFF.

About this clonotype itself: Possible read error: a much larger clone is one base away. This chain joins TRBV2 and TRBJ1-4; D unclear. CDR1 is SNHLY and CDR2 is FYNNEI in the germline V gene. The CDR3 is 16 residues long. DNA for the CDR3: TGTGCCAGCAGACAGTACTCCGGGCCTCGGTTTGAAGAACTGTTTTTT. Translating it yields CASRQYSGPRFEELFF. The whole variable domain, remainder taken from reference TRBV2 and TRBJ1-4, is EPEVTQTPSHQVTQMGQEVILRCVPISNHLYFYWYRQILGQKVEFLVSFYNNEISEKSEIFDDQFSVERPDGSNFTLKIRSTKLEDSAMYFCASRQYSGPRFEELFFGSGTQLSVL.

This clonotype was counted many times. The chain links TRBV30 to TRBJ2-5, with D possibly TRBD1 on 6 matching bases. The CDR3 extends over 15 amino acids. Trimming stripped 5 bases from V and 0 bases from J, with 16 bases between. Germline values: CDR1 GTSNPN, CDR2 SVGIG (reference sequence). In DNA, the CDR3 is TGTGCCTGGGACTTTACCGGGACACACCAAGAGACCCAGTACTTC. As protein: CAWDFTGTHQETQYF.

Remarks on this clonotype: This may arise from a read error, as a much more abundant clone is one base away. The chain recombines TRBV28 with TRBJ2-5; TRBD2 might be the D (5 bases). Germline CDR1 reads MDHEN; CDR2 reads SYDVKM. This CDR3 contains 15 residues. The ends were cut back, 6 bases at V and 0 bases at J, with 14 bases in the middle. The CDR3 sequence is CASSGVQDYQETQYF. Here the CDR3 DNA reads TGTGCCAGCAGCGGGGTTCAGGACTACCAAGAGACCCAGTACTTC.

There are many counts of this clonotype. The rearrangement uses TRBV6-1 and TRBJ2-5, with a weak D call TRBD1 (6 bases). V shed 5 bases and J shed 3 bases, with 16 bases lying between them. Germline CDR1 and CDR2: MNHNS and SASEGT. This CDR3 comprises 15 residues. The CDR3, as DNA: TGTGCCAGCAGTATTACCACTGGACAGAAAGAGACCCAGTACTTC. It codes for CASSITTGQKETQYF.

Note on this clonotype: Since a much larger clone is just one base distant, this may be a read error. This chain joins TRBV7-8 and TRBJ2-5; D may be TRBD2 (6 bases). The length of the CDR3 is 13 residues. CDR1 and CDR2 from the germline V gene are SGHVS and FQNEAQ. V shed 6 bases and J shed 5 bases, with 13 bases lying between them. The CDR3 loop is CASRTNRGETQYF. CDR3 sequence (DNA): TGTGCCAGCAGGACGAACCGGGGGGAGACCCAGTACTTC.

CDR3 nucleotide sequence: TGCAGCGGGTCGGGGGGGCAGGGACAGGGGGCCAGTGAAGCTTTCTTT. It is translated as CSGSGGQGQGASEAFF. V gene TRBV29-1 combines with J gene TRBJ1-1; 12 bases align to TRBD1. The ends lost 7 bases at V and 7 bases at J; junction bases unmatched: 16. Per germline, CDR1 SQVTM and CDR2 ANQGSEA. The CDR3 extends over 16 amino acids.

This clonotype was detected only a few times. The CDR3 here is CSAPPPGTSGRNEQFF. CDR3 DNA: TGCAGCGCCCCCCCCCCCGGGACTAGCGGGAGGAATGAGCAGTTCTTC. This sequence joins TRBV29-1 and TRBJ2-1, with 15 positions matching TRBD2. CDR1 SQVTM and CDR2 ANQGSEA come from the germline V gene. V trimming: 7 bases; J trimming: 7 bases; junction bases outside the gene matches: 11. CDR3 length equals 16 residues.

CDR3 amino acids: CASSWIGADEQYF. CDR3 bases: TGTGCCAGCAGCTGGATTGGGGCTGACGAGCAGTACTTC. The V and J genes are TRBV5-5 and TRBJ2-7, with D possibly TRBD1 on 5 matching bases. Germline CDR1 and CDR2: SGHKS and YYEKEE (reference sequence). V was trimmed by 3 bases and J by 5 bases, leaving 12 bases between them. CDR3 length: 13 residues.

The chain has TRBV6-1 and TRBJ2-3; unclear D gene. Germline V gene lookup returns CDR1 MNHNS and CDR2 SASEGT. CDR3 length: 11 residues. Trimming removed 7 bases from V and 3 bases from J, with 5 bases in between. CDR3 nucleotides: TGTGCCAGCAAGCTTACAGATACGCAGTATTTT. It specifies CASKLTDTQYF.

The chain couples TRBV19 to TRBJ2-3; possible D gene TRBD1, 5 bases. Trimming pared 3 bases from V and 2 bases from J, leaving 9 bases between. The CDR3 covers 14 residues. CDR1 and CDR2 from the germline V gene are LNHDA and SQIVND (reference sequence). The CDR3 DNA sequence: TGTGCCAGTAGTATCAGGGTGAACACAGATACGCAGTATTTT. This translates into CASSIRVNTDTQYF.

This clonotype was seen ten or more times. The gene calls are TRBV28 and TRBJ1-4; D perhaps matches TRBD1 (6 bases). V gave up 1 base and J gave up 4 bases, with 10 bases separating them. The CDR3 has 15 residues. Germline V lookup: CDR1 MDHEN, CDR2 SYDVKM. The CDR3 reads CASSLFRGGNEKLFF. The CDR3 coding sequence is TGTGCCAGCAGTTTATTCAGGGGTGGTAATGAAAAACTGTTTTTT.

The DNA of the CDR3 is TGTGCCAGCAGTTTAGGGGTACAGGGGGTCACAGATACGCAGTATTTT. As protein: CASSLGVQGVTDTQYF. The chain recombines TRBV12-3 or TRBV12-4 with TRBJ2-3; 8 positions agree with TRBD1. This CDR3 has 16 amino acids. With 1 base clipped from V and 2 bases from J, the junction kept 5 bases outside the gene matches.

Concerning this clonotype: Since a much larger clone is just one base distant, this may be a read error. This sequence joins TRBV7-3 and TRBJ2-3; no definite D call. This CDR3 contains 15 residues. Deletions cut 2 bases from V and 0 bases from J, with 9 bases between. Germline lookup yields CDR1 SGHTA and CDR2 FQGTGA. The CDR3 loop is CASSLGMPSTDTQYF. The CDR3, as DNA: TGTGCCAGCAGCTTAGGGATGCCTAGCACAGATACGCAGTATTTT.

This clonotype has a handful of counts. A much larger clone lies one base from this, so it may be a read error. The rearrangement links TRBV6-5 to TRBJ2-3; D is unclear. The CDR3 contains 13 residues. In germline, CDR1 is MNHEY, CDR2 SVGAGI. Trimming pared 3 bases from V and 1 base from J, leaving 5 bases between. Here the CDR3 reads CASSYTGTDTQYF. CDR3 coding DNA: TGTGCCAGCAGTTATACAGGCACAGATACGCAGTATTTT.

This clonotype was recorded a few times. The V and J genes are TRBV15 and TRBJ2-5, with a tentative D call TRBD1 (5 bases). The CDR3 runs 14 residues. Germline loops: CDR1 LNHNV, CDR2 YYDKDF (reference sequence). Trimming shortened V by 7 bases and J by 2 bases, and 14 bases separated the two germline ends. The CDR3 DNA sequence: TGTGCCACCAAAGAAAGGGGAATTCAAGAGACCCAGTACTTC. It encodes CATKERGIQETQYF.

This clonotype was observed a few times. The gene calls are TRBV4-1 and TRBJ2-3; 11 bases align to TRBD2. Germline loops: CDR1 MGHRA, CDR2 YSYEKL. This CDR3 region has 15 residues. V was clipped by 1 base and J by 4 bases; unmatched bases: 1. The CDR3 DNA reads TGCGCCAGCAGCCAAGTACTAGCGGGGGCAGATACGCAGTATTTT. The encoded protein is CASSQVLAGADTQYF.